This record concerns one T cell receptor (beta chain) sequence. In its sample, this clone was seen once. The target of this receptor is not known. One base away there is no much larger clone; base qualities are not given. The immunoSEQ Assay, a bias-controlled multiplex PCR, was used to amplify TCRbeta CDR3 regions from genomic DNA. The original methods were these. Within the assay, amplification of reference gene primers was used to estimate how many nucleated cells each sample contained. To quantify the absolute abundance of each unique TCRbeta CDR3 rearrangement, sequence reads were collapsed and filtered. Productive Simpson clonality was computed per sample as the square root of Simpson's diversity index over productive rearrangements. TCRdb stores this immuneACCESS table with in-frame sequences only. Part of the clones is absent; in the studies checked, under half of the shortfall reflects unresolved V genes, and no reason is known for the rest. Clone size and V and J calls were adopted from that table, with D and trimming inferred from the DNA. This sample is represented by roughly 230,000 clones; about 80% of them were singletons. About 4.5% of the sample is taken by the ten largest.

This entry comes from a study of blood T cell repertoires in COVID-19 (dated by TCRdb to 2020 to 2021). General notes on the study: Collaborator samples came from the United States, Italy and Spain and covered acute and convalescent phases of COVID-19. The material from the prospective study consisted of cDNA or gDNA derived from T cells, B-cell-depleted T cells, or PBMCs. Samples came from the ongoing ImmuneRACE study (first 160 participants) plus 1,254 subjects from 6 global collaborators. Where available, HLA class I and class II types were taken from metadata supplied by the sample provider and were not determined by assay-based typing. Subjects who had been exposed to COVID-19, were actively infected with it, or had recovered from it provided the deeply sampled blood TCRbeta repertoires that made up the dataset. A de-identified subject ID, COVID-19 status, age in years and sex were almost always included in the sample metadata. The repertoires were released in a freely available public database meant as a resource for research on the immune response to SARS-CoV-2. The study at large found these results: The quantity of clinical and demographic metadata differed by source and by participant and was supplied without curation.

The CDR3 goes from the cysteine to the phenylalanine over 13 residues. The CDR3 DNA has 39 bases and is translated from base 1. Trimming takes 6 bases from V and 5 bases from J, and the germline ends sit 13 bases apart. From the germline V gene, CDR1 is MNHEY and CDR2 is SVGAGI. Collaborating institutions collected whole blood in K2EDTA tubes following their own protocols. Collaborator samples were shipped for TCRbeta analysis as frozen whole blood, isolated PBMCs, or DNA extracted from either sample type. The chain is encoded by TRBV6-5 joined to TRBJ1-2; the D gene is unclear. The TCR sequence derives from a man aged 50 to 60 with active or convalescent COVID-19. The sample was peripheral blood. The CDR3 here reads CASRPGPTYGYTF. The nucleotides read TGTGCCAGCAGACCGGGTCCCACATATGGCTACACCTTC.